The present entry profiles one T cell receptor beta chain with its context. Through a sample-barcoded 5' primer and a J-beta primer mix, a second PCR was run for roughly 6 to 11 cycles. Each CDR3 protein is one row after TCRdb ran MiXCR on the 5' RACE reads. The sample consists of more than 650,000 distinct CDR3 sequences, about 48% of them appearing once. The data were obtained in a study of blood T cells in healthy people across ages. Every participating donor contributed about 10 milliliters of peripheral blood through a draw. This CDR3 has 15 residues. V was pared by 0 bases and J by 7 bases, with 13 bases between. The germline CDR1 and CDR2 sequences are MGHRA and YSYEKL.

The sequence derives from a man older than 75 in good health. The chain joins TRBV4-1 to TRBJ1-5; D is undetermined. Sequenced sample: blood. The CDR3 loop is CASSQDITLRQPQHF. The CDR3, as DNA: TGCGCCAGCAGCCAAGATATAACCCTTAGGCAGCCCCAGCATTTT.